This T cell receptor (beta chain) was sequenced during a study of radiotherapy plus CTLA-4 blockade in lung cancer. Sequencing was performed with immunoSEQ multiplex PCR; in TCRdb, only in-frame clones are kept and a portion is missing. This table holds more than 65,000 clones, around 83% found once. Germline-derived CDR1 and CDR2 are SGHAT and FQDESV (reference sequence). The CDR3 extends over 14 amino acids. V lost 5 bases and J lost 9, with 18 bases in between. Source: peripheral blood, taken from a patient treated with radiotherapy plus ipilimumab. The source is a human donor with non-small cell lung cancer who had stable disease on radiotherapy plus ipilimumab. The V gene is TRBV11-1, the J gene TRBJ2-3, with D perhaps matching TRBD2 (5 bases). CDR3 in amino acids: CASSEARGADTQYF. The CDR3, as DNA: TGTGCCAGCAGCGAGGCACGGGGTGCCGACACGCAGTATTTT.